This T cell receptor beta chain appears in the sequencing data of a study of shared clonotypes between healthy human individuals. The data were produced by immunoSEQ multiplex PCR, yet TCRdb's version contains in-frame clones alone and is incomplete. The table includes over 750,000 clones, around 96% detected once. CD45RO-negative CD8 cells positively selected for CCR7 made up the naive population, which excluded terminally differentiated effector memory CD45RA+ cells. This clone appeared a single time. This CDR3 has 16 amino acids. V dropped 4 bases and J dropped 7 bases, with 20 bases sitting between them. Germline V gives CDR1 SEHNR, CDR2 FQNEAQ (reference sequence).

This sequence was found in a man in his thirties or forties in good health. V is TRBV7-9 and J is TRBJ1-5, with D tentatively TRBD1 (6 bases). The sequencing sample was made of naive CD8+ T cells sorted from blood. CDR3 DNA sequence: TGTGCCAGCAGCTCTATGACAGGATTCGAAAGACAGCCCCAGCATTTT. Residues: CASSSMTGFERQPQHF.